One and the same sample provided the 14 T cell receptor beta chains below, sequenced in a study of prognosis after radiotherapy for stage I lung cancer. The genomic DNA TCR beta CDR3 region underwent two rounds of multiplex PCR. Amplification in first-round PCR relied on primers specific to each TRBV and TRBJ gene. Each CDR3 protein gets one entry after TCRdb re-called the multiplex PCR reads with MiXCR. The table shows over 20,000 distinct CDR3 sequences, with approximately 40% occurring only once. The sample here was PBMCs, taken before or after stereotactic body radiation therapy (not recorded which). The receptors were gathered from a donor at least 50 years old with non-small cell lung cancer.

The chain carries TRBV7-2 and TRBJ1-1; no definite D call. CDR1 is SGHTA and CDR2 is FQGNSA in the germline V gene. V lost 2 bases to trimming and J lost 1 base, with 5 bases between them. The CDR3 is 13 amino acids. The CDR3 DNA reads as TGTGCCAGCAGCTTATTCGAGAACACTGAAGCTTTCTTT. Amino acid sequence: CASSLFENTEAFF.

This clonotype was observed at least ten times. The J gene is TRBJ2-7, the V gene TRBV18, with 8 positions matching TRBD1. Germline loops: CDR1 KGHSH, CDR2 LQKENI. Trimming removed 0 bases from V and 3 bases from J; junction bases left unmatched: 4. The CDR3 spans 15 residues. CDR3 DNA: TGTGCCAGCTCACCACCGGTGGGACAGGACTACGAGCAGTACTTC. Amino acid sequence: CASSPPVGQDYEQYF.

This clonotype has ten or more counts. This chain links TRBV5-6 with TRBJ1-2; TRBD1 aligns across 10 bases. Germline V gene data show CDR1 as SGHDT and CDR2 as YYEEEE. The CDR3 is 15 amino acids. After removal of 4 bases from V and 2 bases from J, the junction contained 5 bases not matched to a gene. The CDR3 DNA reads as TGTGCCAGCAGCCTCCCGGACAGGGGGAACTATGGCTACACCTTC. Translating gives CASSLPDRGNYGYTF.

On this clonotype itself: Its ends do not fully match the called genes, so a read error is possible. The gene calls are TRBV5-1 and TRBJ1-6; 9 bases agree with TRBD1. This CDR3 region has 17 residues. Germline lookup yields CDR1 SGHRS and CDR2 YFSETQ. CDR3 sequence (DNA): TGCGCCAGCAGCTTGGACAGGGGGCGATCAGGGTCGGCACCCCTTCACTTT. Amino acid sequence: CASSLDRGRSGSAPLHF.

This rearrangement joins TRBV7-7 to TRBJ1-3, with D hard to call. The CDR3 sequence is 15 residues long. V lost 4 bases, J lost 4 bases, and 14 bases lay in between. CDR1 and CDR2 (germline): SSHAT, FNYEAQ (reference sequence). The CDR3 reads CASSSWPGGGNTIYF. CDR3 coding DNA: TGTGCCAGCAGCTCCTGGCCCGGAGGAGGAAACACCATATATTTT.

The chain is built from TRBV20-1 and TRBJ2-7; D is perhaps TRBD2 (6 bases). This CDR3 comprises 13 residues. Trimming removed 4 bases at V and 2 bases at J, with 12 bases between. Germline V gene data show CDR1 as DFQATT and CDR2 as SNEGSKA (reference sequence). CDR3 in amino acids: CSATRDRTYEQYF. In nucleotides, the CDR3 is TGCAGTGCTACGCGGGACCGAACCTACGAGCAGTACTTC.

The V call is TRBV19, the J call TRBJ1-5; 8 nucleotides align to TRBD1. V shed 6 bases, J shed 7 bases, and the junction held 8 bases outside the gene matches. The CDR3 covers 14 residues. Germline V gene data show CDR1 as LNHDA and CDR2 as SQIVND (reference sequence). The CDR3 sequence: CASRDRVYRQPQHF. The DNA for the CDR3 is TGTGCCAGTAGGGACAGGGTGTATCGGCAGCCCCAGCATTTT.

This clonotype was recorded many times. V and J are TRBV7-2 and TRBJ2-3; 7 bases are shared with TRBD2. Per the germline V gene, CDR1 is SGHTA and CDR2 is FQGNSA. The CDR3 extends over 15 amino acids. J lost 6 bases, V lost 2 bases, and 8 bases had no gene match. The CDR3 DNA reads TGTGCCAGCAGCTTATTTGGACTAGGTGGGGATACGCAGTATTTT. Its translation: CASSLFGLGGDTQYF.

This clonotype showed up many times. The gene calls are TRBV19 and TRBJ2-7; 8 nucleotides agree with TRBD2. From germline, CDR1 is LNHDA and CDR2 SQIVND (reference sequence). V lost 1 base and J lost 2; bases outside the gene matches: 4. This CDR3 region has 15 residues. In nucleotides, the CDR3 is TGTGCCAGTAGTATAGCAAGCGGGAGCGCCTACGAGCAGTACTTC. Encoded protein: CASSIASGSAYEQYF.

This clonotype showed up many times. J is TRBJ2-5 and V is TRBV6-1; 8 bases are a match to TRBD1. There are 16 residues in the CDR3. Germline loops: CDR1 MNHNS, CDR2 SASEGT. Losses at the gene ends were 6 bases for V and 4 bases for J; bases not matched to a gene: 13. The DNA for the CDR3 is TGTGCCAGCAGCCTCCAGACAGGGGTAAACGGAGAGACCCAGTACTTC. Residues: CASSLQTGVNGETQYF.

In this sample, this clonotype turned up many times. The V and J genes are TRBV11-2 and TRBJ1-4; D call uncertain. Germline CDR1 SGHAT, CDR2 FQNNGV. The V gene lost 4 bases and the J gene lost 7 bases, with 16 bases spanning the gap. The CDR3 sequence is 15 residues long. The CDR3 bases are TGTGCCAGCAGCTCGATGACACGCCGAGGTGAAAAACTGTTTTTT. It is translated as CASSSMTRRGEKLFF. The full variable domain, rest sourced from reference TRBV11-2 and TRBJ1-4, is EAGVAQSPRYKIIEKRQSVAFWCNPISGHATLYWYQQILGQGPKLLIQFQNNGVVDDSQLPKDRFSAERLKGVDSTLKIQPAKLEDSAVYLCASSSMTRRGEKLFFGSGTQLSVL.

In this sample, this clonotype turned up many times. The V and J genes are TRBV7-3 and TRBJ2-1, with TRBD2 matching 7 bases. V lost 7 bases, J lost 2 bases, and 17 bases stayed unmatched. The CDR3 totals 18 residues. Germline V gene lookup returns CDR1 SGHTA and CDR2 FQGTGA. The CDR3 DNA follows: TGTGCCAGCACACATCACCCAGGAGAACTAGCGCCCTACAATGAGCAGTTCTTC. Amino acid sequence: CASTHHPGELAPYNEQFF.

In its sample, this clonotype was seen many times. The J gene is TRBJ2-2, the V gene TRBV2; no clear D. CDR3 length equals 14 residues. Per the germline V gene, CDR1 is SNHLY and CDR2 is FYNNEI. Trimming cost V 7 bases and J 4 bases, with 13 bases left between them. CDR3 DNA: TGTGCCAGCACCTTGGACCGAAGCACCGGGGAGCTGTTTTTT. Its protein is CASTLDRSTGELFF.

Worth noting for this clonotype: This may arise from a read error, as a much more abundant clone is one base away. The V and J genes are TRBV6-2 or TRBV6-3 and TRBJ2-5; 11 nucleotides line up with TRBD1. CDR3 length: 16 amino acids. Germline V gives CDR1 MNHEY, CDR2 SVGEGT. The CDR3 sequence: CASGYSPDRGRETQYF. The CDR3 DNA reads as TGTGCCAGCGGTTACTCTCCGGACAGGGGGCGGGAGACCCAGTACTTC.